This T cell receptor (beta chain) was sequenced in a study of CD8 T cells in Susac syndrome. CDR1 and CDR2 (germline): MNHEY, SMNVEV (reference sequence). Trimming removed 5 bases at V and 1 base at J, with 11 bases between. There are 14 residues in the CDR3. An input of roughly 0.5 to 1 ug of RNA was subjected to reverse transcription using random hexamers. One entry per CDR3 protein, called by TCRdb with MiXCR from the immunoSEQ multiplex PCR reads. The sample comprises about 240,000 distinct CDR3 sequences, about 96% of which are singletons, and 0.1% rests with the top ten. Sequenced material: CD4+ T cells from PBMCs. This clonotype originated in a human donor with Susac syndrome. V is TRBV27 and J is TRBJ1-1, with D perhaps TRBD1 (5 bases). CDR3 region: CASSLWDGNTEAFF. As DNA, the CDR3 is TGTGCCAGCAGTCTCTGGGACGGGAACACTGAAGCTTTCTTT.